Below are 24 T cell receptor beta chains sequenced from a single sample in a study of cytomegalovirus exposure and HLA in healthy donors. PCR involved 60 Vbeta and 13 Jbeta primers. Sequenced by immunoSEQ multiplex PCR; TCRdb stores in-frame clones only, minus some. Among about 79,000 clones listed, 67% were seen once. Sequencing was done on a sample of PBMCs. These receptors all stem from a woman in her forties or fifties in good health and CMV-seropositive.

This clone has only a few counts. This chain connects TRBV25-1 to TRBJ1-2; 9 bases line up with TRBD1. V lost 4 bases to trimming and J lost 5 bases; unmatched junction nucleotides: 2. Germline loops: CDR1 MGHDK, CDR2 SYGVNS. CDR3 length: 13 residues. This CDR3 reads CASSGGQGYGYTF. CDR3 coding DNA: TGTGCCAGCAGTGGCGGACAGGGGTATGGCTACACCTTC.

This clone was seen a few times. DNA of the CDR3: TGTGCCAGCACACATCTCACCATGGGCGGGTCAACCTACGAGCAGTACTTC. Amino acid sequence: CASTHLTMGGSTYEQYF. The chain combines TRBV27 with TRBJ2-7; tentative D call: TRBD2 (5 bases). The germline V gene encodes CDR1 MNHEY and CDR2 SMNVEV (reference sequence). This CDR3 contains 17 residues. V gave up 7 bases and J gave up 2 bases, with 24 bases separating them.

This sequence joins TRBV6-1 and TRBJ1-2; 8 bases fit TRBD1. The ends lost 5 bases at V and 7 bases at J; junction bases unmatched: 12. The V gene's germline CDR1 is MNHNS and CDR2 SASEGT. CDR3 length: 15 amino acids. This CDR3 is CASSSTTGVEGGYTF. CDR3 nucleotides: TGTGCCAGCAGTTCCACGACAGGGGTAGAGGGTGGCTACACCTTC.

The rearrangement links TRBV27 to TRBJ1-4, with 7 bases identical to TRBD1. This CDR3 is built from 14 residues. Germline V lookup: CDR1 MNHEY, CDR2 SMNVEV (reference sequence). V lost 5 bases to trimming and J lost 2 bases; unmatched junction nucleotides: 2. This CDR3 is CASSRGGTNEKLFF. In DNA form, the CDR3 reads TGTGCCAGCAGTCGAGGGGGCACTAATGAAAAACTGTTTTTT.

The chain links TRBV9 to TRBJ1-5, with 11 bases fitting TRBD1. CDR3 length: 14 residues. Germline CDR1 reads SGDLS; CDR2 reads YYNGEE. V was pared by 4 bases and J by 7 bases, with 4 bases of the junction left unmatched. The CDR3 DNA reads TGTGCCAGCAGCCCCGGGACAGGGGGGCAGCCCCAGCATTTT. Its protein is CASSPGTGGQPQHF.

The V gene is TRBV10-3, the J gene TRBJ1-3; 7 bases agree with TRBD1. This CDR3 spans 17 amino acids. V was pared by 6 bases and J by 1 base, with 12 bases of the junction left unmatched. Germline CDR1 is ENHRY and CDR2 is SYGVKD. DNA of the CDR3: TGTGCCATCAGCCCGACAGGGCTATACTCTTCTGGAAACACCATATATTTT. This sequence encodes CAISPTGLYSSGNTIYF.

This sequence joins TRBV6-5 and TRBJ2-1; a possible D gene is TRBD2 (6 bases). The CDR3 sequence is 16 residues long. Trimming took off 0 bases at V and 2 bases at J, with 11 bases between the two ends. Germline V lookup: CDR1 MNHEY, CDR2 SVGAGI. CDR3 protein: CASSYSTGEAYNEQFF. The CDR3 DNA sequence: TGTGCCAGCAGTTACTCGACGGGGGAAGCCTACAATGAGCAGTTCTTC.

The chain has TRBV10-1 and TRBJ1-2; D gene uncertain. With 3 bases removed from V and 3 bases from J, the gap between germline ends came to 8 bases. The CDR3 runs 13 residues. CDR1 is WNHNN and CDR2 is SYGVQD in the germline V gene (reference sequence). The CDR3: CASSDQQDYGYTF. The CDR3 nucleotides read TGCGCCAGCAGTGATCAGCAGGACTATGGCTACACCTTC.

This chain links TRBV19 with TRBJ1-1; D not certain. CDR1 is LNHDA and CDR2 is SQIVND in the germline V gene (reference sequence). There are 13 residues in the CDR3. Trimming took off 6 bases at V and 0 bases at J, with 8 bases between the two ends. The CDR3 DNA reads TGTGCCAGTAGCCGTCCCTTGAACACTGAAGCTTTCTTT. The encoded protein is CASSRPLNTEAFF.

The chain carries TRBV5-1 and TRBJ1-1, with 9 bases that match TRBD1. V was pared by 4 bases and J by 7 bases, with 8 bases of the junction left unmatched. This CDR3 is built from 14 residues. Germline CDR1 is SGHRS and CDR2 is YFSETQ. CDR3 bases: TGCGCCAGCAGCGGGACAGGGAGGGACGGTGAAGCTTTCTTT. Protein sequence: CASSGTGRDGEAFF.

The chain couples TRBV7-3 to TRBJ2-1; 8 bases are a match to TRBD2. The CDR3 is 15 residues long. Germline V lookup: CDR1 SGHTA, CDR2 FQGTGA. With V trimmed by 4 bases and J by 6 bases, 8 bases remained unmatched. CDR3 sequence (DNA): TGTGCCAGCAGCTATGACGGGGGGGGCATCAATGAGCAGTTCTTC. Translating it yields CASSYDGGGINEQFF.

The chain joins TRBV2 to TRBJ1-2; the match to TRBD1 covers 7 bases. Unmatched junction bases numbered 12, after V lost 6 bases and J lost 8 bases. Germline V lookup: CDR1 SNHLY, CDR2 FYNNEI. This CDR3 region has 14 residues. DNA of the CDR3: TGTGCCAGCAGGGAGGCAGGGGGTGTGCTGGGCTACACCTTC. It codes for CASREAGGVLGYTF.

The chain joins TRBV6-6 to TRBJ1-3; no clear D gene. CDR1 is MNHNY and CDR2 is SVGAGI in the germline V gene (reference sequence). V dropped 5 bases and J dropped 1 base, with 3 bases sitting between them. The CDR3 is made up of 12 amino acids. CDR3: CASSRSGNTIYF. CDR3 DNA: TGTGCCAGCAGTCGTTCTGGAAACACCATATATTTT.

V usage is TRBV12-2 and J usage is TRBJ2-5; no check of the table's D call, TRBD2, against the DNA was made. TRBV12-2 is marked as a pseudogene. The length of the CDR3 is 17 residues. CDR3 protein: CASRASLGTSGQETQYF. CDR3 sequence (DNA): TGTGCAAGTCGCGCTTCACTTGGAACTAGCGGACAAGAGACCCAGTACTTC.

This clone was counted between two and nine times. The chain combines TRBV28 with TRBJ1-6; unclear D gene. Germline CDR1 is MDHEN and CDR2 is SYDVKM. V was cut by 6 bases and J by 6 bases, with 12 bases left in between. This CDR3 is built from 14 residues. The CDR3 protein is CASSLRQANSPLHF. In nucleotides, the CDR3 is TGTGCCAGCAGCTTAAGGCAGGCTAATTCACCCCTCCACTTT. The variable domain in full, completed from reference TRBV28 and TRBJ1-6, reads DVKVTQSSRYLVKRTGEKVFLECVQDMDHENMFWYRQDPGLGLRLIYFSYDVKMKEKGDIPEGYSVSREKKERFSLILESASTNQTSMYLCASSLRQANSPLHFGNGTRLTVT.

This clone has only a few counts. The chain joins TRBV5-1 to TRBJ1-2, with TRBD1 matching over 7 bases. The CDR3 loop spans 17 amino acids. CDR1 and CDR2 from the germline V gene are SGHRS and YFSETQ. Trimming removed 0 bases from V and 6 bases from J; junction bases left unmatched: 14. The CDR3 region has the DNA TGCGCCAGCAGCTTGGGAAACGGCGACAGGGCCAATAATGGCTACACCTTC. Amino acids: CASSLGNGDRANNGYTF.

The V gene is TRBV14, the J gene TRBJ1-5; D is uncertain. This CDR3 contains 13 residues. With 2 bases removed from V and 4 bases from J, the gap between germline ends came to 6 bases. The V gene's germline CDR1 is SGHDN and CDR2 FVKESK. The CDR3 sequence: CASSQQTNQPQHF. For the CDR3, the DNA is TGTGCCAGCAGCCAACAGACAAATCAGCCCCAGCATTTT.

V is TRBV10-2 and J is TRBJ2-1; 9 nucleotides line up with TRBD2. The germline V gene encodes CDR1 WSHSY and CDR2 SAAADI. The CDR3 loop spans 17 amino acids. CDR3 region: CRTPAGGSTSSYNEQFF. The CDR3 DNA sequence: TGCCGGACACCAGCGGGGGGCAGCACGAGCTCCTACAATGAGCAGTTCTTC.

This chain connects TRBV5-6 to TRBJ1-1, with D possibly TRBD1 on 6 matching bases. The CDR3 loop spans 14 amino acids. The ends were cut back, 4 bases at V and 1 base at J, with 11 bases in the middle. Germline V lookup: CDR1 SGHDT, CDR2 YYEEEE. CDR3: CASSPDRRNTEAFF. The DNA of the CDR3 is TGTGCCAGCAGCCCGGACAGAAGGAACACTGAAGCTTTCTTT. Based on the CDR3 plus reference TRBV5-6 and TRBJ1-1, the full variable domain is DAGVTQSPTHLIKTRGQQVTLRCSPKSGHDTVSWYQQALGQGPQFIFQYYEEEERQRGNFPDRFSGHQFPNYSSELNVNALLLGDSALYLCASSPDRRNTEAFFGQGTRLTVV.

The gene calls are TRBV6-1 and TRBJ2-2, with TRBD1 matching over 9 bases. The germline V gene has CDR1 MNHNS and CDR2 SASEGT. Trimming cost V 8 bases and J 8 bases; bases outside gene matches: 6. The CDR3 has 13 amino acids. This chain's CDR3 is CASGTGNLGELFF. CDR3 nucleotides: TGTGCCAGCGGGACAGGGAACTTAGGGGAGCTGTTTTTT.

This sequence joins TRBV2 and TRBJ1-1; D is uncertain. This CDR3 region has 13 residues. V was pared by 4 bases and J by 1 base, with 7 bases between. Germline loops: CDR1 SNHLY, CDR2 FYNNEI. The CDR3 bases are TGTGCCAGCAGTGTCGGCGGGAACACTGAAGCTTTCTTT. It codes for CASSVGGNTEAFF.

This clone was detected only a few times. The V and J genes are TRBV7-2 and TRBJ2-7; the match to TRBD1 covers 9 bases. With 2 bases clipped from V and 3 bases from J, the junction kept 5 bases outside the gene matches. Germline CDR1 is SGHTA and CDR2 is FQGNSA. The CDR3 consists of 15 residues. CDR3 residues: CASSLLGQGNYEQYV. The CDR3 DNA follows: TGTGCCAGCAGCTTATTGGGACAGGGAAACTACGAGCAGTACGTC.

The CDR3 DNA sequence: TGTGCCAGCAGCGTAGTACAGGATACCTATGGCTACACCTTC. Its protein product is CASSVVQDTYGYTF. The J gene is TRBJ1-2, the V gene TRBV5-5, with D possibly matching TRBD1 (5 bases). V was trimmed by 4 bases and J by 4 bases, leaving 14 bases between them. CDR3 length: 14 residues. Germline V lookup: CDR1 SGHKS, CDR2 YYEKEE (reference sequence).

The CDR3 DNA follows: TGTGCCAGTAGTATTCAGGGGCTGAACACTGAAGCTTTCTTT. Residues: CASSIQGLNTEAFF. This chain links TRBV19 with TRBJ1-1, with D perhaps TRBD1 (6 bases). From germline, CDR1 is LNHDA and CDR2 SQIVND (reference sequence). The V and J ends lost 3 bases and 0 bases respectively, with 8 bases between them. The CDR3 covers 14 residues.